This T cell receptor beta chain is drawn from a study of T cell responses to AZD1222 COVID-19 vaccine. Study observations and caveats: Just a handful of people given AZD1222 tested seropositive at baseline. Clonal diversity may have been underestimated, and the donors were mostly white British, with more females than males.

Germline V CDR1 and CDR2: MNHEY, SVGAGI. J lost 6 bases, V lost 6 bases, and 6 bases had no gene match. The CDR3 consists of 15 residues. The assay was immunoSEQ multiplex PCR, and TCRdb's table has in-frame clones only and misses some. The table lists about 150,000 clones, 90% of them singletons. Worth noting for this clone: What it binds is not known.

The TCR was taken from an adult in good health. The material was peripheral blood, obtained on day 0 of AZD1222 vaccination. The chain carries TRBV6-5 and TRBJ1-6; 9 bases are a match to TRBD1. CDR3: CASSRGQGGNSPLHF. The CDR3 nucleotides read TGTGCCAGCAGCCGGGGACAGGGTGGTAATTCACCCCTCCACTTT.